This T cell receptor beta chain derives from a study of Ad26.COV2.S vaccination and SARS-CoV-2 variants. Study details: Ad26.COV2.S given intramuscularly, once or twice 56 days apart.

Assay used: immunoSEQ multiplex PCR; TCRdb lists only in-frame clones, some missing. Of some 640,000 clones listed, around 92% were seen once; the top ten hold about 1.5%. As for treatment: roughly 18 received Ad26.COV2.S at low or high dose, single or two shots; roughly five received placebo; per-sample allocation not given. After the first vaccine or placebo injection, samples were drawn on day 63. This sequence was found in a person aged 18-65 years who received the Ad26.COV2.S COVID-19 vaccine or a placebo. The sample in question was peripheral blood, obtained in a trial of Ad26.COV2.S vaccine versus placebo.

The CDR3 sequence: CAISGGGQSSYEQYF. The CDR3 nucleotides read TGTGCCATCAGCGGAGGGGGCCAGAGCTCCTACGAGCAGTACTTC. This chain uses TRBV10-3 with TRBJ2-7; the D gene is possibly TRBD1 (7 bases). The V gene's germline CDR1 is ENHRY and CDR2 SYGVKD. This CDR3 spans 15 amino acids. With 6 bases removed from V and 0 bases from J, the gap between germline ends came to 15 bases.